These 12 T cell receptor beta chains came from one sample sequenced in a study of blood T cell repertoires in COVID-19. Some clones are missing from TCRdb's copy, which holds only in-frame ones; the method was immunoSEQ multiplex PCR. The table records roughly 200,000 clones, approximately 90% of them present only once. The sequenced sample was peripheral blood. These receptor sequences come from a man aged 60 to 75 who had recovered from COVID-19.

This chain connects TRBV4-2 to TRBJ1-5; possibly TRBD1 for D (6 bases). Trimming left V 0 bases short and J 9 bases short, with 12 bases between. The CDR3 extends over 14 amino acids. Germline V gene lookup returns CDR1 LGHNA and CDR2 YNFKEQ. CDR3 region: CASSQEGGRGPQHF. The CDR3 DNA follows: TGTGCCAGCAGCCAAGAGGGCGGCAGGGGGCCCCAGCATTTT.

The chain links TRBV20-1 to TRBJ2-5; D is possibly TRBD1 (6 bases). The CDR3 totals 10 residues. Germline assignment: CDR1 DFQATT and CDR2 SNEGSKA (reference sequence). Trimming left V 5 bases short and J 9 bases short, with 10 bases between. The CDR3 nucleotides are TGCAGTGCTGGGGGCTTGGCCCAGTACTTC. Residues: CSAGGLAQYF.

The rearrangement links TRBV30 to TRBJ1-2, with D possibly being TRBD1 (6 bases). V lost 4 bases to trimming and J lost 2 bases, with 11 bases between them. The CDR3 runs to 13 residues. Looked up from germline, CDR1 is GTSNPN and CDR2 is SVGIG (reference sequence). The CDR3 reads CAWILTGNYGYTF. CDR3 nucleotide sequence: TGTGCCTGGATCCTGACAGGCAACTATGGCTACACCTTC. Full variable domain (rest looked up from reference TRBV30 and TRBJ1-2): SQTIHQWPATLVQPVGSPLSLECTVEGTSNPNLYWYRQAAGRGLQLLFYSVGIGQISSEVPQNLSASRPQDRQFILSSKKLLLSDSGFYLCAWILTGNYGYTFGSGTRLTVV.

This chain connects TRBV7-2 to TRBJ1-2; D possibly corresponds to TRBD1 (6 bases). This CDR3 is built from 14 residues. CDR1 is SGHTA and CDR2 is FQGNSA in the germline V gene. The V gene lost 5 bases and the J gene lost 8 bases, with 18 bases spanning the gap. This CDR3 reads CASSPRTERRGYTF. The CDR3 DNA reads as TGTGCCAGCAGCCCCCGGACAGAGCGGAGAGGCTACACCTTC.

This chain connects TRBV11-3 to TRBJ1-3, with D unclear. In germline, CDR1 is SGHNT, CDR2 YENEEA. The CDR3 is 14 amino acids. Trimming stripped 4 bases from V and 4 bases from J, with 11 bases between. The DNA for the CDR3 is TGTGCCAGCAGCTCCTCTGGGAGCGGAAACACCATATATTTT. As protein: CASSSSGSGNTIYF.

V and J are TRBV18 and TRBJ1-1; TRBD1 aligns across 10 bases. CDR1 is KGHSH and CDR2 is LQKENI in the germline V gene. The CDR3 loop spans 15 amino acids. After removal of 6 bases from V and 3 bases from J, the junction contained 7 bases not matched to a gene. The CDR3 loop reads CASSVDRGKDTEAFF. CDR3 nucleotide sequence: TGTGCCAGCTCCGTGGACAGGGGGAAGGACACTGAAGCTTTCTTT.

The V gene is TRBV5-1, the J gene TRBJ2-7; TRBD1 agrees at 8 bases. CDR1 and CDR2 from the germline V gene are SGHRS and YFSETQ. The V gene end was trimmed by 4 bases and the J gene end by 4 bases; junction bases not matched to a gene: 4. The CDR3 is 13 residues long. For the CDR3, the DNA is TGCGCCAGCAGCCAACAGGGGGGATACGAGCAGTACTTC. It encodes CASSQQGGYEQYF.

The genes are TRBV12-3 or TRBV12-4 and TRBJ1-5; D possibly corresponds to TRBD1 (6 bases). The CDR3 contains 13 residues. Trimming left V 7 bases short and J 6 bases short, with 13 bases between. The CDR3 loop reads CASTTGRAQPQHF. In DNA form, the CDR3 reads TGTGCCAGCACCACAGGGAGGGCTCAGCCCCAGCATTTT.

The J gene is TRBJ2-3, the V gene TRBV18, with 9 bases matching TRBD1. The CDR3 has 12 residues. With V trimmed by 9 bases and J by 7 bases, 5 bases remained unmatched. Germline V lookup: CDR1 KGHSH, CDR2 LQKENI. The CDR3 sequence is CASRQGENTQYF. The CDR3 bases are TGTGCCAGTCGACAGGGGGAGAATACGCAGTATTTT.

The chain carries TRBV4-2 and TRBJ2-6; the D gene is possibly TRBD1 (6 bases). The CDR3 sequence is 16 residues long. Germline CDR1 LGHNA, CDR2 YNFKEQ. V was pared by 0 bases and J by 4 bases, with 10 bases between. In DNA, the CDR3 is TGTGCCAGCAGCCAAGAGGGGGCGTGGGGGGCCAACGTCCTGACTTTC. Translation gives CASSQEGAWGANVLTF.

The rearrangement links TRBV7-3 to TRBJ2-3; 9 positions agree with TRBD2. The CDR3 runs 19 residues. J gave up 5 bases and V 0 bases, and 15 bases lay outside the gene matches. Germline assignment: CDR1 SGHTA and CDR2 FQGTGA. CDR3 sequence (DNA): TGTGCCAGCAGCTTAACCCCAATGTCTCGCGGGGGGGCCTTAGATACGCAGTATTTT. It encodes CASSLTPMSRGGALDTQYF.

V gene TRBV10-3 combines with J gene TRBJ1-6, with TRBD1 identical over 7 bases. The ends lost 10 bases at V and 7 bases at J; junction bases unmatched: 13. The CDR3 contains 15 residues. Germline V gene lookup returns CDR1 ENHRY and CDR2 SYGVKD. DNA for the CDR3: TGTGCCACCAATCCGGCAGGGGGTGAGAATTCACCCCTCCACTTT. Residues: CATNPAGGENSPLHF.